Each of the 20 T cell receptor beta chains below was sequenced from the same sample in a study of T-cell memory formation after mild COVID-19. TCRdb re-derived calls from the 5' RACE reads in MiXCR, one entry per CDR3 protein. The sample carries approximately 260,000 distinct CDR3 sequences, roughly 15% recorded once. Sample: PBMCs or a T cell subset sorted from them (not recorded which). These receptors all come from a young man who had mild COVID-19 (a few samples of this study predate the infection). Cell type and time point are not known.

The chain employs TRBV7-3 and TRBJ2-1; 16 bases map to TRBD2. CDR3 length: 16 residues. Germline V gene data show CDR1 as SGHTA and CDR2 as FQGTGA. J lost 8 bases, V lost 4 bases, and 5 bases had no gene match. The CDR3 nucleotides are TGTGCCAGCAGCTGGGGACTAGCGGGGGGGCAGCATGAGCAGTTCTTC. It encodes CASSWGLAGGQHEQFF.

The chain links TRBV2 to TRBJ1-5; D not certain. Germline lookup yields CDR1 SNHLY and CDR2 FYNNEI. V was clipped by 0 bases and J by 1 base, with 10 bases between them. The CDR3 covers 16 residues. This CDR3 reads CASSEASRRSNQPQHF. The CDR3 nucleotides are TGTGCCAGCAGTGAAGCCTCCAGGCGAAGCAATCAGCCCCAGCATTTT. The full variable domain, rest sourced from reference TRBV2 and TRBJ1-5, is EPEVTQTPSHQVTQMGQEVILRCVPISNHLYFYWYRQILGQKVEFLVSFYNNEISEKSEIFDDQFSVERPDGSNFTLKIRSTKLEDSAMYFCASSEASRRSNQPQHFGDGTRLSIL.

The chain couples TRBV30 to TRBJ1-4, with D unresolved. This CDR3 has 13 residues. CDR1 GTSNPN and CDR2 SVGIG come from the germline V gene (reference sequence). Between the trimmed V and J ends, which lost 3 bases and 6 bases, there was a span of 11 bases. This CDR3 is CAWRSWPDEKLFF. Written as DNA, the CDR3 is TGTGCCTGGAGGAGTTGGCCGGATGAAAAACTGTTTTTT.

This clonotype showed up just a few times. This rearrangement joins TRBV6-1 to TRBJ2-1, with 9 bases lining up with TRBD2. Germline assignment: CDR1 MNHNS and CDR2 SASEGT. The length of the CDR3 is 15 residues. Trimming took 7 bases from V and 8 from J; bases not matched to a gene: 12. CDR3 amino acids: CASKISGGFFYEQFF. As DNA, the CDR3 is TGTGCCAGCAAAATTAGCGGGGGTTTTTTCTATGAGCAGTTCTTC.

This clonotype has at least ten counts. The chain recombines TRBV4-3 with TRBJ1-4, with D maybe TRBD1 (5 bases). Trimming shortened V by 4 bases and J by 8 bases, and 17 bases separated the two germline ends. Per the germline V gene, CDR1 is LGHNA and CDR2 is YSLEER. The CDR3 extends over 15 amino acids. The CDR3, as DNA: TGCGCCAGCAGCCTCGGGGGAACTCCGGCCGAAAAACTGTTTTTT. It codes for CASSLGGTPAEKLFF.

The sample holds one count of this clonotype. This chain links TRBV4-3 with TRBJ1-4; tentatively, D is TRBD1 (6 bases). V dropped 5 bases and J dropped 8 bases, with 12 bases sitting between them. CDR1 and CDR2 (germline): LGHNA, YSLEER. The CDR3 spans 13 residues. CDR3 in amino acids: CASSVQGPEKLFF. The CDR3 DNA is TGCGCCAGCAGCGTACAGGGTCCAGAAAAACTGTTTTTT.

This clonotype was found a few times. This rearrangement joins TRBV7-8 to TRBJ2-5; D gene ambiguous. The CDR3 has 14 amino acids. V was trimmed by 6 bases and J by 1 base, leaving 12 bases between them. Germline CDR1 and CDR2: SGHVS and FQNEAQ. The CDR3 nucleotides read TGTGCCAGCAGTCGGCCCGGGCCCCAAGAGACCCAGTACTTC. It is translated as CASSRPGPQETQYF.

This clonotype was observed at least ten times. The chain couples TRBV20-1 to TRBJ1-5; possible D gene TRBD1, 6 bases. Between the trimmed V and J ends, which lost 0 bases and 7 bases, there was a span of 13 bases. The V gene's germline CDR1 is DFQATT and CDR2 SNEGSKA (reference sequence). There are 14 residues in the CDR3. The CDR3 DNA sequence: TGCAGTGCTAGAGATATCAGGGGCGGGCAGCCCCAGCATTTT. This sequence encodes CSARDIRGGQPQHF.

This rearrangement joins TRBV12-3 or TRBV12-4 to TRBJ2-7; perhaps TRBD2 as D (6 bases). CDR3 size: 14 residues. V lost 5 bases and J 2 bases, leaving 13 bases between the germline ends. This chain's CDR3 is CASSPPGGTYEQYF. The CDR3 nucleotides read TGTGCCAGCAGTCCCCCCGGCGGGACCTACGAGCAGTACTTC.

The V call is TRBV7-2, the J call TRBJ2-1; D remains unclear. The germline gives CDR1 SGHTA, CDR2 FQGNSA. There are 17 residues in the CDR3. Deletions cut 5 bases from V and 0 bases from J, with 17 bases between. The CDR3 coding sequence is TGTGCCAGCAGCCCCCGGCGCACAGTCAGCTCCTACAATGAGCAGTTCTTC. Residues: CASSPRRTVSSYNEQFF.

The genes are TRBV2 and TRBJ2-3; D remains unclear. Germline assignment: CDR1 SNHLY and CDR2 FYNNEI. The V gene lost 0 bases and the J gene lost 0 bases, with 10 bases spanning the gap. This CDR3 contains 16 residues. CDR3 residues: CASSEAVIPSTDTQYF. Here the CDR3 DNA reads TGTGCCAGCAGTGAAGCGGTAATCCCTAGCACAGATACGCAGTATTTT. The full variable domain, rest sourced from reference TRBV2 and TRBJ2-3, is EPEVTQTPSHQVTQMGQEVILRCVPISNHLYFYWYRQILGQKVEFLVSFYNNEISEKSEIFDDQFSVERPDGSNFTLKIRSTKLEDSAMYFCASSEAVIPSTDTQYFGPGTRLTVL.

This clonotype was picked up a small number of times. The chain joins TRBV29-1 to TRBJ2-2, with D possibly being TRBD1 (6 bases). Germline-derived CDR1 and CDR2 are SQVTM and ANQGSEA. The CDR3 runs to 13 residues. Trimming cost V 3 bases and J 5 bases, with 10 bases left between them. The CDR3 here is CSVERQETGELFF. CDR3 in DNA: TGCAGCGTTGAGAGACAGGAAACCGGGGAGCTGTTTTTT.

This clonotype was seen more than once but under ten times. The CDR3 is CSAQDRVNNSPLHF. The CDR3 region has the DNA TGCAGTGCCCAAGACAGGGTCAATAATTCACCCCTCCACTTT. J is TRBJ1-6 and V is TRBV20-1, with 7 bases identical to TRBD1. This CDR3 has 14 residues. Looked up from germline, CDR1 is DFQATT and CDR2 is SNEGSKA (reference sequence). Trimming at V came to 6 bases and at J to 5 bases, leaving 7 bases not matched to a gene.

V and J are TRBV7-2 and TRBJ2-5; D is ambiguous. Trimming cost V 3 bases and J 1 base, with 3 bases left between them. CDR1 is SGHTA, CDR2 FQGNSA, per germline. The CDR3 extends over 12 amino acids. CDR3 nucleotide sequence: TGTGCCAGCAGCTTTATCCAAGAGACCCAGTACTTC. It encodes CASSFIQETQYF.

This sequence joins TRBV10-3 and TRBJ2-7; D perhaps matches TRBD2 (5 bases). V was clipped by 8 bases and J by 0 bases, with 14 bases between them. Germline lookup yields CDR1 ENHRY and CDR2 SYGVKD. The CDR3 extends over 14 amino acids. DNA of the CDR3: TGTGCCATCTCCAGCGGTGTGGGCTCCTACGAGCAGTACGTC. As protein: CAISSGVGSYEQYV.

This clonotype was seen at least ten times. The chain links TRBV20-1 to TRBJ2-3; 10 bases fit TRBD2. Germline V gene data show CDR1 as DFQATT and CDR2 as SNEGSKA (reference sequence). The length of the CDR3 is 14 residues. The trim removed 6 bases at V and 1 base at J, leaving 4 bases unmatched. This CDR3 is CSAHGTSGTDTQYF. The CDR3 coding sequence is TGCAGTGCCCACGGGACTAGCGGCACAGATACGCAGTATTTT.

This chain links TRBV5-1 with TRBJ2-7; 10 bases line up with TRBD1. V gave up 1 base and J gave up 5 bases; unmatched junction bases: 6. Germline CDR1 reads SGHRS; CDR2 reads YFSETQ. This CDR3 spans 15 amino acids. This CDR3 is CASSLLSTGGDEQYF. The CDR3 DNA sequence: TGCGCCAGCAGCTTGCTATCGACAGGGGGCGACGAGCAGTACTTC.

This clonotype appeared a few times. One end of the junction is discordant with germline, which a read error may explain. V usage is TRBV7-7 and J usage is TRBJ2-5; D might be TRBD1 or TRBD2, each matching 5 bases. Germline V lookup: CDR1 SSHAT, CDR2 FNYEAQ (reference sequence). This CDR3 contains 15 residues. CDR3 sequence reads: CASSLGGTHQETQYF. In nucleotides, the CDR3 is TGTGCTAGCAGCTTAGGTGGGACGCACCAAGAGACCCAGTACTTC. The whole variable domain, filled in from reference TRBV7-7 and TRBJ2-5, reads GAGVSQSPRYKVTKRGQDVTLRCDPISSHATLYWYQQALGQGPEFLTYFNYEAQPDKSGLPSDRFSAERPEGSISTLTIQRTEQRDSAMYRCASSLGGTHQETQYFGPGTRLLVL.

This clonotype showed up just a few times. The V call is TRBV11-2, the J call TRBJ2-2; the match to TRBD2 covers 8 bases. In germline, CDR1 is SGHAT, CDR2 FQNNGV. The CDR3 spans 16 residues. The trim removed 4 bases at V and 0 bases at J, leaving 4 bases unmatched. The CDR3 region is CASSSLTSANTGELFF. As DNA, the CDR3 is TGTGCCAGCAGCTCTCTGACTAGCGCGAACACCGGGGAGCTGTTTTTT.

CDR3: CAISRTSGGTDTQYF. CDR3 sequence (DNA): TGTGCCATCAGCCGGACTAGCGGGGGCACAGATACGCAGTATTTT. The J gene is TRBJ2-3, the V gene TRBV10-3, with 12 positions matching TRBD2. Per the germline V gene, CDR1 is ENHRY and CDR2 is SYGVKD. V was clipped by 6 bases and J by 1 base; unmatched bases: 2. This CDR3 region has 15 residues.